This TCR beta chain was obtained from a study of regulatory T cells in long-lasting Graves disease. The CDR3 contains 14 residues. Germline V gene data show CDR1 as MNHEY and CDR2 as SVGAGI. The V end lost 3 bases, the J end lost 1 base, and 10 bases lay between the germline ends. The study, taken as a whole, reports: Persistent disease samples used TRBV28, TRBJ1-2 and TRBJ2-5 preferentially.

This clonotype occurred many times. Its target is unknown. Arm-PCR of CDR3 regions and iRepertoire HTBI primers were used to build TCR beta libraries. A single record per CDR3 protein comes from TCRdb applying MiXCR to the multiplex PCR reads. Of approximately 470,000 distinct CDR3 sequences listed, about a fifth are singletons. The sample's time point: persistent/refractory GD, antithyroid drugs over 5 years with positive TRAb. PBMC RNA was the source of the TCR library. Graves' disease was diagnosed by American Thyroid Association guidelines. V and J are TRBV6-5 and TRBJ2-7; D gene ambiguous. The clonotype comes from a female donor with Graves disease. This specimen was peripheral blood mononuclear cells (PBMCs), taken when the disease was refractory, from a patient treated with antithyroid drugs. The CDR3 DNA follows: TGTGCCAGCAGTTATTTGCAGAAATCCTACGAGCAGTACTTC. Its protein product is CASSYLQKSYEQYF.